Below, 10 T cell receptor beta chains from the same sample are listed, as sequenced in a study of blood T cell repertoires in COVID-19 (TCRdb year 2020). Library prep was done by the immunoSEQ multiplex PCR assay. TCRdb took over this immuneACCESS table, retaining in-frame rearrangements with V and J assigned. Such tables are incomplete; in checked studies, under half of the missing clones stem from an unresolved V gene, and the remainder is unexplained. Within this sample are roughly 60,000 clones, with roughly 83% of them counted one time only. Clones ranked in the top ten supply more than 8.5% of the sample. The sequenced sample consisted of peripheral blood. These receptors were obtained from a man between 45 and 60 years old with COVID-19, enrolled during active disease.

This clone was seen only once. This rearrangement joins TRBV28 to TRBJ1-1, with D possibly TRBD1 on 6 matching bases. The germline gives CDR1 MDHEN, CDR2 SYDVKM. The CDR3 totals 13 residues. Trimming took 6 bases from V and 1 from J, leaving 9 bases between them. The CDR3 region is CASRPGQNTEAFF. As DNA, the CDR3 is TGTGCCAGCAGACCGGGACAGAACACTGAAGCTTTCTTT.

This chain links TRBV4-3 with TRBJ2-5, with TRBD1 matching 7 bases. This CDR3 spans 14 amino acids. From germline, CDR1 is LGHNA and CDR2 YSLEER. After removal of 4 bases from V and 6 bases from J, the junction contained 8 bases not matched to a gene. CDR3 loop: CASSLGTAEQTQYF. DNA for the CDR3: TGCGCCAGCAGCCTCGGGACAGCCGAACAGACCCAGTACTTC.

The V and J genes are TRBV10-2 and TRBJ2-7; 9 bases are a match to TRBD1. The V segment lost 7 bases and the J segment 2 bases; nucleotides outside the gene matches: 6. The germline CDR1 and CDR2 sequences are WSHSY and SAAADI. The CDR3 length is 14 residues. CDR3 amino acids: CASNYGQGPYEQYF. The CDR3 DNA follows: TGCGCCAGCAATTATGGACAGGGGCCCTACGAGCAGTACTTC.

The J gene is TRBJ2-5, the V gene TRBV6-2 or TRBV6-3, with D maybe TRBD2 (5 bases). Per germline, CDR1 MNHEY and CDR2 SVGEGT. Trimming left V 5 bases short and J 1 base short, with 17 bases between. The CDR3 totals 16 residues. The CDR3 region is CASSTPLVGIQETQYF. In DNA form, the CDR3 reads TGTGCCAGCAGTACCCCGTTAGTCGGGATCCAAGAGACCCAGTACTTC.

The chain joins TRBV28 to TRBJ2-7, with TRBD2 identical over 8 bases. Germline assignment: CDR1 MDHEN and CDR2 SYDVKM. The CDR3 contains 14 residues. Unmatched junction bases numbered 7, after V lost 5 bases and J lost 4 bases. The CDR3 nucleotides read TGTGCCAGCAGTGGAGGAGCGGGAGTATACGAGCAGTACTTC. Amino acid sequence: CASSGGAGVYEQYF.

The chain carries TRBV27 and TRBJ2-4; 9 nucleotides match TRBD2. There are 17 residues in the CDR3. Germline V gene lookup returns CDR1 MNHEY and CDR2 SMNVEV (reference sequence). Trimming removed 6 bases from V and 0 bases from J; junction bases left unmatched: 9. The CDR3 DNA follows: TGTGCCAGCAGGAAAGGAGCGGGAGGACAAGCCAAAAACATTCAGTACTTC. Translating it yields CASRKGAGGQAKNIQYF.

The chain joins TRBV6-5 to TRBJ2-7; D may be TRBD1 (6 bases). The CDR3 is 14 amino acids. CDR1 MNHEY and CDR2 SVGAGI come from the germline V gene. Trimming stripped 4 bases from V and 2 bases from J, with 12 bases between. For the CDR3, the DNA is TGTGCCAGCAGTTCAGCAGGGACAACCTACGAGCAGTACTTC. It yields the protein CASSSAGTTYEQYF.

The chain couples TRBV29-1 to TRBJ1-4, with 8 bases identical to TRBD1. The CDR3 totals 14 residues. The germline CDR1 and CDR2 sequences are SQVTM and ANQGSEA. Trimming took 4 bases from V and 8 from J; bases not matched to a gene: 9. CDR3 sequence: CSVAATGVGEKLFF. The CDR3 bases are TGCAGCGTTGCTGCGACAGGGGTGGGAGAAAAACTGTTTTTT.

This clone occurred once. The chain combines TRBV18 with TRBJ2-2, with TRBD1 matching over 8 bases. The CDR3 consists of 17 residues. The V gene's germline CDR1 is KGHSH and CDR2 LQKENI. Trimming removed 3 bases from V and 1 base from J; junction bases left unmatched: 7. DNA for the CDR3: TGTGCCAGCTCACCGAGCCCCGGGACAGGGAACACCGGGGAGCTGTTTTTT. Amino acids: CASSPSPGTGNTGELFF.

This rearrangement joins TRBV9 to TRBJ2-1, with 9 bases fitting TRBD1. With 3 bases clipped from V and 0 bases from J, the junction kept 4 bases outside the gene matches. This CDR3 region has 16 residues. CDR1 is SGDLS, CDR2 YYNGEE, per germline. CDR3 amino acids: CASSAQGASSYNEQFF. The CDR3 DNA follows: TGTGCCAGCAGCGCACAGGGGGCGAGCTCCTACAATGAGCAGTTCTTC.